One sample yielded the 14 T cell receptor beta chains listed below, sequenced in a study of primary melanoma T cells and metastatic recurrence. Assay used: immunoSEQ multiplex PCR; TCRdb lists only in-frame clones, some missing. Of some 970 clones listed, approximately 86% were seen once; the top ten hold 30% to 40%. The sequenced sample consisted of melanoma tumor tissue. The receptors here all came from a human donor with melanoma.

This chain links TRBV28 with TRBJ1-5; TRBD1 aligns across 8 bases. This CDR3 is built from 14 residues. The V and J ends lost 6 bases and 7 bases, in that order; junction bases with no gene match: 8. Germline-derived CDR1 and CDR2 are MDHEN and SYDVKM. The CDR3 spells CASSEQGVSQPQHF. CDR3 in DNA: TGTGCCAGCAGCGAACAGGGGGTTAGCCAGCCCCAGCATTTT.

The V gene is TRBV6-8, the J gene TRBJ1-4; 7 nucleotides line up with TRBD1. The CDR3 is 13 amino acids. V was pared by 7 bases and J by 3 bases, with 2 bases of the junction left unmatched. Germline loops: CDR1 MNHGY, CDR2 SAAAGT. The CDR3 bases are TGTGCCAGCACAGGGGGAGCTAATGAAAAACTGTTTTTT. As protein: CASTGGANEKLFF.

The chain uses TRBV7-6 and TRBJ1-1, with D possibly matching TRBD1 (5 bases). The CDR3 is 15 residues long. With 3 bases removed from V and 0 bases from J, the gap between germline ends came to 11 bases. Per germline, CDR1 SGHVS and CDR2 FNYEAQ. The CDR3 spells CASSLEGLMNTEAFF. CDR3 nucleotide sequence: TGTGCCAGCAGCTTGGAGGGGCTCATGAACACTGAAGCTTTCTTT. Using reference TRBV7-6 and TRBJ1-1 for the parts outside the CDR3, the full variable domain is GAGVSQSPRYKVTKRGQDVALRCDPISGHVSLYWYRQALGQGPEFLTYFNYEAQQDKSGLPNDRFSAERPEGSISTLTIQRTEQRDSAMYRCASSLEGLMNTEAFFGQGTRLTVV.

This clone has just a few counts. The rearrangement uses TRBV28 and TRBJ2-1; 8 positions agree with TRBD1. Germline values: CDR1 MDHEN, CDR2 SYDVKM. After removal of 8 bases from V and 7 bases from J, the junction contained 13 bases not matched to a gene. The length of the CDR3 is 15 residues. CDR3 loop: CASGNLQGARNEQFF. Written as DNA, the CDR3 is TGTGCCAGCGGAAATCTCCAGGGGGCGCGAAATGAGCAGTTCTTC.

The chain employs TRBV4-1 and TRBJ2-3; 8 positions match TRBD2. The junction had 9 bases not matched to a gene; V was cut back by 0 bases and J by 4 bases. The germline gives CDR1 MGHRA, CDR2 YSYEKL. This CDR3 comprises 17 residues. The CDR3 DNA reads as TGCGCCAGCAGCCAAGATCTTTGGACTAGCCTCGCAGATACGCAGTATTTT. It specifies CASSQDLWTSLADTQYF.

The chain carries TRBV15 and TRBJ1-2, with D perhaps matching TRBD1 (5 bases). This CDR3 has 16 amino acids. The germline V gene encodes CDR1 LNHNV and CDR2 YYDKDF (reference sequence). Trimming stripped 0 bases from V and 6 bases from J, with 17 bases between. CDR3 protein: CATSRDRRGPLDGYTF. As DNA, the CDR3 is TGTGCCACCAGCAGAGATCGGCGGGGACCTTTAGATGGCTACACCTTC.

V and J are TRBV6-8 and TRBJ1-5, with 9 bases matching TRBD1. The germline gives CDR1 MNHGY, CDR2 SAAAGT. CDR3 length equals 16 residues. Trimming cost V 0 bases and J 11 bases; bases outside gene matches: 11. The CDR3 here is CASSYSLLGQGSSQHF. The CDR3 DNA reads TGTGCCAGCAGTTACTCATTACTCGGACAGGGGAGTTCCCAGCATTTT.

This clone was counted only a few times. The chain uses TRBV7-1 and TRBJ2-7; TRBD1 matches 7 bases. TRBV7-1 is noted as an ORF with a role that remains uncertain. CDR3 length: 13 amino acids. The V segment lost 9 bases and the J segment 2 bases; nucleotides outside the gene matches: 7. The DNA of the CDR3 is TGTGCCAGTGTGTCCAGGGGGACCTACGAGCAGTACTTC. This codes for CASVSRGTYEQYF.

The chain has TRBV18 and TRBJ2-1; 7 nucleotides line up with TRBD1. CDR3 length: 14 residues. V shed 4 bases and J 9 bases; nucleotides not matched to a gene: 9. Germline V gene sequence: CDR1 KGHSH, CDR2 LQKENI. The CDR3 spells CASSQPGQMIEQFF. The CDR3 nucleotides read TGTGCCAGCTCACAACCGGGACAGATGATTGAGCAGTTCTTC.

The CDR3 nucleotides read TGTGCCAGCAGTGCCTGGGGTTCCTACACTGAAGCTTTCTTT. Translating gives CASSAWGSYTEAFF. The chain combines TRBV9 with TRBJ1-1; the D is unclear. The CDR3 contains 14 residues. The V gene's germline CDR1 is SGDLS and CDR2 YYNGEE. Trimming took off 5 bases at V and 3 bases at J, with 14 bases between the two ends.

V usage is TRBV6-8 and J usage is TRBJ2-1; D unresolved. The V end was cut by 6 bases, the J end by 6 bases, with 15 bases between. The CDR3 is 14 amino acids. Germline V gives CDR1 MNHGY, CDR2 SAAAGT. In DNA form, the CDR3 reads TGTGCCAGCAGCTTTAAAAGACGAACCAATGAGCAGTTCTTC. Amino acid sequence: CASSFKRRTNEQFF.

The chain couples TRBV14 to TRBJ2-7; D might be TRBD1 or TRBD2, each matching 5 bases. The ends were cut back, 5 bases at V and 3 bases at J, with 8 bases in the middle. CDR1 SGHDN and CDR2 FVKESK come from the germline V gene. This CDR3 region has 12 residues. As DNA, the CDR3 is TGTGCCAGCAGCGGGACCCTCTACGAGCAGTACTTC. Its protein product is CASSGTLYEQYF.

Points on this clone: One junction end disagrees with the germline gene, perhaps due to a read error. The rearrangement links TRBV6-8 to TRBJ1-2, with a weak D call TRBD1 (6 bases). Germline V CDR1 and CDR2: MNHGY, SAAAGT. This CDR3 comprises 14 residues. The CDR3, as DNA: TGTGCCACCAGTTACGGACAGTCAACGGGTGGCTACACCTTC. Its translation: CATSYGQSTGGYTF.

This sequence joins TRBV7-5 and TRBJ2-5; TRBD1 is taken as the D call from the table, unchecked against the DNA. TRBV7-5 is an annotated pseudogene. The CDR3 extends over 14 amino acids. As DNA, the CDR3 is TGTGCCAGCAGCTACACACAGGGTCAAGAGACCCAGTACTTC. Translated: CASSYTQGQETQYF.